Listed below are T cell receptor beta chains from one sample, sequenced in a study of technical replicates of blood from a few donors. Only in-frame clones appear in the TCRdb table, and some are missing; sequencing was by immunoSEQ multiplex PCR. The data contain 85,000 to 100,000 clones, roughly 90% of them seen just once; the ten biggest clones take up 0.2% to 0.3%. The sequenced material came from T cells isolated from PBMCs. These receptors originate from a human donor in good health. The CDR3 runs from the conserved cysteine through the conserved F or W. D genes are given only for firm matches. Where a row states a size, it is once, few, many or the class of an expanded clone; other rows omit it.

j_call,v_call,d_call,clone_size,cdr3_aa,cdr3_nt
TRBJ2-2,TRBV29-1,TRBD1,.,CSATNPGQQNTGELFF,TGCAGCGCTACTAACCCGGGACAGCAAAACACCGGGGAGCTGTTTTTT
TRBJ2-3,TRBV9,TRBD2,once,CASSAPIAGGPDTQYF,TGTGCCAGCAGCGCTCCAATAGCGGGGGGCCCAGATACGCAGTATTTT
TRBJ2-2,TRBV5-1,.,.,CASDWQGLGTGELFF,TGCGCCAGTGATTGGCAGGGTTTGGGCACCGGGGAGCTGTTTTTT
TRBJ2-7,TRBV11-1,.,once,CASSLALFVSEQYF,TGTGCCAGCAGCTTAGCCTTGTTCGTCTCCGAGCAGTACTTC
TRBJ1-1,TRBV7-9,.,.,CASSLPGGTEAFF,TGTGCCAGCAGCTTACCGGGGGGCACTGAAGCTTTCTTT
TRBJ2-7,TRBV5-1,TRBD1,.,CASSRAGTGFLEQYF,TGCGCCAGCAGCAGGGCCGGGACAGGGTTTTTGGAGCAGTACTTC
TRBJ2-7,TRBV2,TRBD2,.,CASSGGGTSGGYEQYF,TGTGCCAGCAGCGGGGGCGGGACTAGCGGGGGATACGAGCAGTACTTC
TRBJ2-2,TRBV29-1,.,.,CSVAIQGNTGELFF,TGCAGCGTCGCGATCCAGGGGAACACCGGGGAGCTGTTTTTT
TRBJ1-1,TRBV7-9,.,.,CASTEGEWAFF,TGTGCCAGCACCGAGGGAGAGTGGGCTTTCTTT
TRBJ2-7,TRBV11-2,.,.,CASSLASSYEQYF,TGTGCCAGCAGCTTAGCCAGTTCCTACGAGCAGTACTTC
TRBJ2-5,TRBV9,TRBD1,.,CASSAGQGAGGETQYF,TGTGCCAGCAGCGCGGGACAGGGGGCTGGAGGAGAGACCCAGTACTTC
TRBJ2-7,TRBV28,TRBD2,.,CASSSTSAGEQYF,TGTGCCAGCAGTTCGACTAGCGCAGGGGAGCAGTACTTC
TRBJ2-3,TRBV7-2,TRBD2,.,CASSFWRTSGRTTTQYF,TGTGCCAGCAGCTTCTGGAGGACTAGCGGGAGGACAACTACGCAGTATTTT
TRBJ2-7,TRBV30,.,.,CACTKRGRYEQYF,TGTGCCTGCACGAAACGGGGGAGGTACGAGCAGTACTTC
TRBJ2-7,TRBV10-1,.,.,CASSGAGRPYEQYF,TGCGCCAGCAGTGGGGCAGGGCGTCCCTACGAGCAGTACTTC
TRBJ1-1,TRBV4-1,.,.,CASSQEPAEAFF,TGCGCCAGCAGCCAAGAGCCAGCTGAAGCTTTCTTT
TRBJ2-7,TRBV27,TRBD2,.,CASSWGLAGDEQYF,TGTGCCAGCAGTTGGGGACTAGCGGGAGACGAGCAGTACTTC
TRBJ2-7,TRBV13,TRBD2,.,CASSQSGGGSYEQYF,TGTGCCAGCAGCCAAAGCGGGGGGGGCTCCTACGAGCAGTACTTC
TRBJ2-2,TRBV27,.,.,CASTSTADGELFF,TGTGCCAGCACCTCCACCGCGGACGGGGAGCTGTTTTTT
TRBJ1-4,TRBV5-4,.,.,CASSPDWGLGKLFF,TGTGCCAGCAGCCCCGATTGGGGGCTCGGAAAACTGTTTTTT
TRBJ2-3,TRBV5-4,.,.,CASSFPTGGADTQYF,TGTGCCAGCAGCTTTCCGACAGGAGGAGCAGATACGCAGTATTTT
TRBJ2-1,TRBV7-3,TRBD2,.,CASSQRLAGYNEQFF,TGTGCCAGCAGCCAGCGGCTAGCGGGGTACAATGAGCAGTTCTTC
TRBJ2-1,TRBV25-1,TRBD1,.,CASSDLGQGVYGSNEQFF,TGTGCCAGCAGTGACCTCGGACAGGGGGTCTACGGGAGCAATGAGCAGTTCTTC
TRBJ2-7,TRBV6-5,.,.,CASSPRYEQYF,TGTGCCAGCAGCCCCCGCTACGAGCAGTACTTC
TRBJ1-1,TRBV4-1,.,once,CASSQVTRGSTEAFF,TGCGCCAGCAGCCAGGTCACCAGGGGCTCCACTGAAGCTTTCTTT
TRBJ2-1,TRBV2,TRBD2,once,CASSLAGARYNEQFF,TGTGCCAGCAGTCTAGCGGGGGCCCGCTACAATGAGCAGTTCTTC
TRBJ1-2,TRBV27,TRBD1,.,CASSSPGQGEAGYTF,TGTGCCAGCAGTTCCCCGGGACAGGGGGAGGCTGGCTACACCTTC
TRBJ2-7,TRBV19,.,.,CASTDGGPYEQYF,TGTGCCAGTACGGATGGCGGGCCCTACGAGCAGTACTTC
TRBJ1-1,TRBV7-3,.,.,CASSLRMNTEAFF,TGTGCCAGCAGCCTGCGTATGAACACTGAAGCTTTCTTT
TRBJ1-4,TRBV2,.,.,CASIKGKDSATTNEKLFF,TGTGCCAGCATAAAAGGGAAGGACAGCGCCACAACTAATGAAAAACTGTTTTTT
TRBJ1-2,TRBV11-2,.,.,CASRAYESHLYGYTF,TGTGCCAGCAGAGCTTATGAGTCTCACCTCTACGGCTACACCTTC
TRBJ1-5,TRBV2,.,.,CASAGSGYSNQPQHF,TGTGCCAGCGCGGGGTCTGGTTATAGCAATCAGCCCCAGCATTTT
TRBJ2-7,TRBV7-9,.,.,CASSLGRYEQYF,TGTGCCAGCAGCTTAGGTCGCTACGAGCAGTACTTC
TRBJ2-2,TRBV28,.,.,CASSIRSAGELFF,TGTGCCAGCAGTATTAGGAGCGCCGGGGAGCTGTTTTTT
TRBJ2-7,TRBV7-7,TRBD1,.,CASSQGQGGEQYF,TGTGCCAGCAGCCAAGGACAGGGCGGAGAGCAGTACTTC
TRBJ2-1,TRBV29-1,.,.,CSVEIADFEQFF,TGCAGCGTTGAAATCGCGGATTTTGAGCAGTTCTTC
TRBJ2-4,TRBV7-8,.,.,CASSLKRTLAKNIQYF,TGTGCCAGCAGCTTAAAAAGGACACTAGCCAAAAACATTCAGTACTTC
TRBJ1-3,TRBV7-6,.,.,CASSLAGTLGNTIYF,TGTGCCAGCAGCTTAGCCGGGACTCTCGGAAACACCATATATTTT
TRBJ1-2,TRBV27,TRBD1,.,CASSIRLGQDGYTF,TGTGCCAGCAGTATCCGCCTGGGACAGGATGGCTACACCTTC
TRBJ2-3,TRBV6-1,.,.,CASSALVTDTQYF,TGTGCCAGCAGTGCGCTAGTCACAGATACGCAGTATTTT
TRBJ1-1,TRBV5-6,.,few,CASSRIELVQGEAFF,TGTGCCAGCAGCCGAATTGAGTTGGTCCAGGGTGAAGCTTTCTTT
TRBJ1-4,TRBV7-2,TRBD1,.,CASSTRQGVLQEKLFF,TGTGCCAGCAGCACCCGACAGGGGGTACTTCAAGAAAAACTGTTTTTT
TRBJ1-1,TRBV9,.,.,CASSLEVGATEAFF,TGTGCCAGCAGCTTAGAAGTAGGGGCCACTGAAGCTTTCTTT
TRBJ1-6,TRBV9,.,.,CASSVESSGSPLHF,TGTGCCAGCAGCGTTGAGAGTTCGGGTTCACCCCTCCACTTT
TRBJ2-7,TRBV4-1,TRBD2,.,CASSHVTSGPAYEQYF,TGCGCCAGCAGCCATGTTACTAGCGGGCCAGCCTACGAGCAGTACTTC
TRBJ2-3,TRBV2,TRBD2,.,CASSRTSGTSTDTQYF,TGTGCCAGCAGTCGGACTAGCGGCACTAGCACAGATACGCAGTATTTT
TRBJ2-5,TRBV28,TRBD2,.,CASGSGNLKETQYF,TGTGCCAGCGGGAGCGGGAATCTCAAAGAGACCCAGTACTTC
TRBJ2-1,TRBV7-3,.,.,CASSLMDVGGEQFF,TGTGCCAGCAGCTTAATGGATGTAGGCGGAGAGCAGTTCTTC